A single sample gave rise to the 16 T cell receptor beta chains below, sequenced in a study of Graves' ophthalmopathy and Graves' hyperthyroidism. Using RNA transcripts, the TCR beta CDR3 regions were amplified. Second-round multiplex PCR came after a first-round RT-PCR that employed HTBI primers. TCRdb reprocessed the multiplex PCR reads via MiXCR and lists one record per CDR3 protein. The sample shows approximately 700,000 distinct CDR3 sequences, 40% of them seen only once. Sequenced input: peripheral blood. The receptors derive from an adult man with Graves' ophthalmopathy.

The rearrangement joins TRBV5-1 to TRBJ1-1; no reliable D call. Trimming pared 0 bases from V and 0 bases from J, leaving 6 bases between. CDR3 length: 14 residues. Germline V gene sequence: CDR1 SGHRS, CDR2 YFSETQ. The CDR3 DNA sequence: TGCGCCAGCAGCTTGGGATGGATGAACACTGAAGCTTTCTTT. This translates into CASSLGWMNTEAFF. Full variable domain (remainder filled in from reference TRBV5-1 and TRBJ1-1): KAGVTQTPRYLIKTRGQQVTLSCSPISGHRSVSWYQQTPGQGLQFLFEYFSETQRNKGNFPGRFSGRQFSNSRSEMNVSTLELGDSALYLCASSLGWMNTEAFFGQGTRLTVV.

This clonotype has just a few counts. V and J are TRBV7-9 and TRBJ2-7, with D maybe TRBD1 (6 bases). This CDR3 is 16 amino acids long. Trimming removed 5 bases at V and 0 bases at J, with 17 bases between. Looked up from germline, CDR1 is SEHNR and CDR2 is FQNEAQ (reference sequence). CDR3 DNA: TGTGCCAGCAGCCAAGAGACAGGTGCGAGCTCCTACGAGCAGTACTTC. Translation gives CASSQETGASSYEQYF.

This clonotype was found a few times. V usage is TRBV12-3 or TRBV12-4 and J usage is TRBJ1-4; 11 nucleotides match TRBD1. The CDR3 totals 14 residues. After removal of 4 bases from V and 10 bases from J, the junction contained 5 bases not matched to a gene. The CDR3 DNA follows: TGTGCCAGCAGTTGGACAGGGGGCTCGGCAAAACTGTTTTTT. It encodes CASSWTGGSAKLFF.

There are many counts of this clonotype. V gene TRBV2 combines with J gene TRBJ2-7; D remains unclear. The CDR3 is 14 amino acids. In germline, CDR1 is SNHLY, CDR2 FYNNEI. V was clipped by 2 bases and J by 0 bases, with 8 bases between them. The CDR3 bases are TGTGCCAGCAGTGAATCTCAGGCCTCCTACGAGCAGTACTTC. Protein: CASSESQASYEQYF.

The gene calls are TRBV20-1 and TRBJ1-1; TRBD1 matches at 8 bases. Germline CDR1 and CDR2: DFQATT and SNEGSKA (reference sequence). V dropped 1 base and J dropped 10; count of bases not matched to a gene: 11. There are 14 residues in the CDR3. CDR3 in amino acids: CSARGSQGAVGAFF. CDR3 nucleotides: TGCAGTGCTAGAGGTAGTCAGGGGGCTGTCGGAGCTTTCTTT.

J is TRBJ2-7 and V is TRBV2, with TRBD1 as a possible D gene (6 bases). Trimming took 5 bases from V and 11 from J, leaving 13 bases between them. Looked up from germline, CDR1 is SNHLY and CDR2 is FYNNEI. The CDR3 covers 11 residues. CDR3 in amino acids: CASSYAAGEYF. For the CDR3, the DNA is TGTGCCAGCAGTTACGCGGCAGGGGAGTACTTC.

The chain employs TRBV20-1 and TRBJ1-6; 8 bases map to TRBD1. Germline trimming cut 1 base from V and 6 bases from J; bases unmatched to any gene: 11. Germline CDR1 and CDR2: DFQATT and SNEGSKA (reference sequence). The CDR3 has 17 amino acids. Here the CDR3 DNA reads TGCAGTGCTAGAGTCCCTCCGCACAGGGGGACTAATTCACCCCTCCACTTT. Amino acids: CSARVPPHRGTNSPLHF.

The rearrangement uses TRBV2 and TRBJ2-7; the D gene is possibly TRBD1 (6 bases). V dropped 4 bases and J dropped 1 base, with 11 bases sitting between them. CDR3 length equals 14 residues. CDR1 SNHLY and CDR2 FYNNEI come from the germline V gene. The CDR3 loop reads CASSVSDRSYEQYF. CDR3 sequence (DNA): TGTGCCAGCAGTGTATCGGACAGATCCTACGAGCAGTACTTC.

V usage is TRBV12-3 or TRBV12-4 and J usage is TRBJ2-7; 12 nucleotides align to TRBD2. Germline trimming cut 6 bases from V and 2 bases from J; bases unmatched to any gene: 8. CDR3 length equals 16 residues. The CDR3: CASSTSTSGRAYEQYF. In DNA form, the CDR3 reads TGTGCCAGCAGCACATCGACTAGCGGGAGAGCCTACGAGCAGTACTTC.

This chain links TRBV25-1 with TRBJ2-2; D remains ambiguous. CDR1 MGHDK and CDR2 SYGVNS come from the germline V gene. CDR3 length: 13 residues. V gave up 4 bases and J gave up 5 bases, with 8 bases separating them. For the CDR3, the DNA is TGTGCCAGCAGTGCTGCTCGTACCGGGGAGCTGTTTTTT. Protein sequence: CASSAARTGELFF.

The table lists this clonotype with a count of one. Being one base from a much bigger clone, this may be a read error. This chain links TRBV7-9 with TRBJ2-6; D gene ambiguous. This CDR3 region has 17 residues. Trimming pared 5 bases from V and 0 bases from J, leaving 14 bases between. Germline V gene lookup returns CDR1 SEHNR and CDR2 FQNEAQ (reference sequence). For the CDR3, the DNA is TGTGCCAGCAGCCCGAGCCTGCTCGACTCTGGGGCCAACGTCCTGACTTTC. This gives the protein CASSPSLLDSGANVLTF.

Comments on this clonotype: At one of its ends the junction is not consistent with the germline gene, which may arise from a read error. This chain connects TRBV24-1 to TRBJ2-7, with a weak D call TRBD1 (5 bases). Germline V gene lookup returns CDR1 KGHDR and CDR2 SFDVKD. This CDR3 has 14 residues. CDR3 nucleotides: TGTGCCAGCAGTTACTCTCCGACAGTATACGAGCAGTACTTC. Residues: CASSYSPTVYEQYF.

V is TRBV10-3 and J is TRBJ2-5, with 8 bases lining up with TRBD1. Germline loops: CDR1 ENHRY, CDR2 SYGVKD. The CDR3 is 14 residues long. Trimming removed 0 bases from V and 5 bases from J; junction bases left unmatched: 2. CDR3 protein: CAISESRDRETQYF. As DNA, the CDR3 is TGTGCCATCAGTGAGTCGAGGGACAGGGAGACCCAGTACTTC.

V gene TRBV9 combines with J gene TRBJ1-3; D is undetermined. The CDR3 runs 16 residues. V shed 5 bases and J shed 0 bases, with 15 bases lying between them. Germline values: CDR1 SGDLS, CDR2 YYNGEE. The CDR3 loop reads CASSPIGFFSGNTIYF. Here the CDR3 DNA reads TGTGCCAGCAGTCCCATTGGGTTTTTCTCTGGAAACACCATATATTTT. The complete variable domain, with remaining parts taken from reference TRBV9 and TRBJ1-3, reads DSGVTQTPKHLITATGQRVTLRCSPRSGDLSVYWYQQSLDQGLQFLIQYYNGEERAKGNILERFSAQQFPDLHSELNLSSLELGDSALYFCASSPIGFFSGNTIYFGEGSWLTVV.

The chain has TRBV7-2 and TRBJ1-6, with 8 bases that match TRBD1. This CDR3 is 13 amino acids long. Germline V gene sequence: CDR1 SGHTA, CDR2 FQGNSA. V lost 6 bases to trimming and J lost 11 bases; unmatched junction nucleotides: 6. The CDR3 is CASSPGGRTPLHF. The CDR3 DNA is TGTGCCAGCAGTCCAGGGGGCCGGACACCCCTCCACTTT.

This clonotype was counted at least ten times. The chain uses TRBV25-1 and TRBJ2-5, with 9 bases aligning to TRBD2. V shed 3 bases, J shed 5 bases, and the junction held 7 bases outside the gene matches. CDR1 and CDR2 from the germline V gene are MGHDK and SYGVNS. This CDR3 has 15 amino acids. The CDR3 spells CASSDRGGDRETQYF. CDR3 sequence (DNA): TGTGCCAGCAGTGACCGCGGGGGGGATCGGGAGACCCAGTACTTC.